A selection of T cell receptor beta chains follows, all from one sample in a study of T cells in Graves' hyperthyroidism and ophthalmopathy. Each CDR3 protein is one row after TCRdb ran MiXCR on the multiplex PCR reads. This table has a few hundred thousand distinct CDR3 sequences, around a sixth appearing once. Specimen: blood. The source of these receptors is a woman in her 30s with Graves' hyperthyroidism. Both conserved end residues are part of each CDR3. The D gene is left open where the match is weak. Clone size is stated in some rows and not others, as once, few, many or a class when expanded.

>TRBD1|TRBV30|TRBJ2-7|few
TGTGCCTGGAGTTTTCAAGGGACAGGGGCGCGCCTGAATATGCACGAGCAGTACTTC
CAWSFQGTGARLNMHEQYF
>-|TRBV20-1|TRBJ2-5|many
TGCAGTGCCTACGTGGACGGAGGGACCCAGTACTTC
CSAYVDGGTQYF
>-|TRBV6-1|TRBJ2-2|-
TGTGCCAGCAGTGACACAGGGTTCGGGGAGCTGTTTTTT
CASSDTGFGELFF
>-|TRBV6-4|TRBJ2-3|-
TGTGCCAGCAGTGACTCCAGGGTTTTTGACACAGATACGCAGTATTTT
CASSDSRVFDTDTQYF
>TRBD2|TRBV24-1|TRBJ2-1|many
TGTGCCACCAGTGATCCCTCCATAGCGGGCGGCAATGAGCAGTTCTTC
CATSDPSIAGGNEQFF
>TRBD1|TRBV27|TRBJ1-2|-
TGTGCCAGCAGTCAAAGGCCGGGACAGATCGAATGGATGACTCAACCTAACTATGGCTACACCTTC
CASSQRPGQIEWMTQPNYGYTF
>-|TRBV30|TRBJ1-4|many
TGTGCCTGGAGTGTACGCGGAATGAATGAAAAACTGTTTTTT
CAWSVRGMNEKLFF
>-|TRBV2|TRBJ1-3|-
TGTGCCAGCAGTGGCGGACAGACCTCTGGAAACACCATATATTTT
CASSGGQTSGNTIYF
>-|TRBV28|TRBJ2-6|many
TGTGCCAGCAGTTTTATTAGCTCTGGGGCCAACGTCCTGACTTTC
CASSFISSGANVLTF
>-|TRBV30|TRBJ1-1|many
TGTGCCTGGAGGGGCGGGCAGGCATCGATTTTGAACACTGAAGCTTTCTTT
CAWRGGQASILNTEAFF
>-|TRBV12-3/TRBV12-4|TRBJ1-3|-
TGTGCCAGCAAAAGCGGGCCTGGAAACACCATATATTTT
CASKSGPGNTIYF
>TRBD2|TRBV28|TRBJ2-7|many
TGTGCCAGCAGTTTGTTTAGGACTAGCGGGAGGGCAGGGGAGCAGTACTTC
CASSLFRTSGRAGEQYF
>-|TRBV2|TRBJ1-6|few
TGTGCCAGCAGTGTGGTCGACTCTAATTCACCCCTCCACTTT
CASSVVDSNSPLHF
>-|TRBV6-5|TRBJ2-1|few
TGTGCCAGCAGTTACTCAAAGAGCGCTCTTGGTTTGGATGAGCAGTTCTTC
CASSYSKSALGLDEQFF
>-|TRBV7-2|TRBJ2-7|-
TGTGCCAGCAGCTTAGATAGTATGGGACTCGAGCAGTACTTC
CASSLDSMGLEQYF
>-|TRBV20-1|TRBJ2-3|many
TGCAGTGCTTCAATAGCGGATACGCAGTATTTT
CSASIADTQYF
>-|TRBV6-1|TRBJ2-7|many
TGTGCCAGCAGTGAATCTGGTACGGGACATTTCTCCTACGAGCAGTACTTC
CASSESGTGHFSYEQYF
>-|TRBV2|TRBJ1-5|many
TGTGCCAGCAGTGAAGCCCGGCGACTGAATCAGCCCCAGCATTTT
CASSEARRLNQPQHF
>-|TRBV6-1|TRBJ1-6|-
TGTGCCAGCAGTACAACATATGGAAGAAATTCACCCCTCCACTTT
CASSTTYGRNSPLHF
>-|TRBV20-1|TRBJ2-7|-
TGCAGTGCTAGAGCCCTATTGCAGGGGATGTACGAGCAGTACTTC
CSARALLQGMYEQYF
>TRBD1|TRBV6-1|TRBJ2-7|many
TGTGCCAGCTCCGAGTCCAGACAGGGGGCGCCGTACGAGCAGTACTTC
CASSESRQGAPYEQYF
>-|TRBV2|TRBJ2-1|many
TGTGCCGGGGAATTTAGCGGCGAATACAATGAGCAGTTCTTC
CAGEFSGEYNEQFF
>-|TRBV7-3|TRBJ2-3|few
TGTGCCAGCAGCGAATTAGGCTCTCTTAAGTTGGGGGGCAGCACAGATACGCAGTATTTT
CASSELGSLKLGGSTDTQYF
>TRBD1|TRBV7-6|TRBJ2-7|few
TGTGCCAGCAGCTTAGCCCCAAGACAGGGATCCTACGAGCAGTACTTC
CASSLAPRQGSYEQYF
>-|TRBV13|TRBJ2-1|many
TGTGCCAGCAGCGAGGGGGGGGACAATGAGCAGTTCTTC
CASSEGGDNEQFF
>-|TRBV7-2|TRBJ2-7|many
TGTGCCAGCAGCTTACCCCAAAACTACGAGCAGTACTTC
CASSLPQNYEQYF
>-|TRBV7-9|TRBJ2-1|-
TGTGCCAGCAGCGCAGACGGAGGGTTCTTC
CASSADGGFF
>TRBD1|TRBV12-3/TRBV12-4|TRBJ2-7|many
TGTGCCAGCAGTTTCCGGGACAGGGCCGTCGAGCAGTACTTC
CASSFRDRAVEQYF
>-|TRBV12-3/TRBV12-4|TRBJ1-4|few
TGTGCCAGCAGTAGTGGCGGTGGGCCGACAGTAAAAAAACTGTTTTTT
CASSSGGGPTVKKLFF
>TRBD1|TRBV7-9|TRBJ2-5|once
TGTGCCAGCAGCTTCCCGGGACAGGGGTTCGTTGACTTC
CASSFPGQGFVDF
>-|TRBV6-1|TRBJ2-4|few
TGTGCCAGCAAAACAGGGACCATTCAGTACTTC
CASKTGTIQYF
>TRBD1|TRBV5-1|TRBJ2-7|many
TGCGCCAGCAGCGGCCGGACAGGGAAAGTAGCATCCTACGAGCAGTACTTC
CASSGRTGKVASYEQYF
>-|TRBV29-1|TRBJ1-2|many
TGCAGCGTTGAACCCCCGGGACAACTATTTGGCTACACCTTC
CSVEPPGQLFGYTF
>-|TRBV7-2|TRBJ2-7|many
TGTGCCAGCAGCCTAGACAGTTACTCCTACGAGCAGTACTTC
CASSLDSYSYEQYF
>-|TRBV4-1|TRBJ1-6|-
TGCGCCAGCAGCCAAGAAGGCAGGGGAGGATATAATTCACCCCTCCACTTT
CASSQEGRGGYNSPLHF
>-|TRBV7-6|TRBJ2-1|few
TGTGCCAGCAGTAATGGGCAGTACAATGAGCAGTTCTTC
CASSNGQYNEQFF
>-|TRBV3-1|TRBJ2-2|many
TGTGCCAGCAGCCGAGTTGGTGGATCCACCGGGGAGCTGTTTTTT
CASSRVGGSTGELFF
>TRBD1|TRBV5-8|TRBJ2-5|few
TGTGCCAGCAGCAACGACAGGGGCGGGCAAGAGACCCAGTACTTC
CASSNDRGGQETQYF
>TRBD2|TRBV20-1|TRBJ2-1|-
TGCAGTGCTAGAGATCACGGGACTAGCGGGACTAATGAGCAGTTCTTC
CSARDHGTSGTNEQFF
>TRBD1|TRBV20-1|TRBJ1-1|many
TGCAGTGCTAAAGACCTGGGGACAGCAGAAGCTTTCTTT
CSAKDLGTAEAFF
>-|TRBV24-1|TRBJ2-6|few
TGTGCCACCAGTGATTCTACTGGCTCTGGGGCCAACGTCCTGACTTTC
CATSDSTGSGANVLTF
>TRBD2|TRBV11-1|TRBJ2-5|-
TGTGCCAGCGGGACTAGCGGATTCATAGAGACCCAGTACTTC
CASGTSGFIETQYF
>-|TRBV7-3|TRBJ1-1|few
TGTGCCAGCAGCTTTTCCGCGAGCACTGAAGCTTTCTTT
CASSFSASTEAFF